This TCR beta chain was captured by sequencing in a study of shared clonotypes between healthy human individuals. General study points: Clonotypes shared by all four sorted-subset donors had higher generation probabilities than non-shared clonotypes.

In the sorted-subset replicate PCRs, approximately 200 ng DNA, around 30,000 T cell genomes, was used. Clones were sequenced by immunoSEQ multiplex PCR, and TCRdb holds only the in-frame ones, with some missing. The table lists some 1 million clones, 65% to 80% of them singletons. Notes on this clone: The antigen remains unidentified.

Unmatched junction bases numbered 6, after V lost 6 bases and J lost 3 bases. The CDR3 contains 14 residues. Germline lookup yields CDR1 MNHEY and CDR2 SVGAGI. This TCR came from a man aged 18 to 30 in good health. This rearrangement joins TRBV6-5 to TRBJ1-1; 8 positions match TRBD1. The sample was memory CD4+ T cells sorted from blood. Subset here: CD45RA-negative fraction. The CDR3 spells CASSRGQVHTEAFF. In DNA form, the CDR3 reads TGTGCCAGCAGCAGGGGACAGGTTCACACTGAAGCTTTCTTT.